The 2 T cell receptor beta chains presented below share a single source sample, sequenced in a study of shared clonotypes between healthy human individuals (dated by TCRdb to between 2020 and 2021). The library was obtained by the immunoSEQ multiplex PCR assay. As stored in TCRdb, this immuneACCESS dataset retains in-frame rearrangements with V and J assigned. A fraction of the clones does not appear; measured against another copy, unresolved V genes explain less than half of the discrepancy, and the remainder lacks a known reason. The sample contains roughly 1.5 million clones, 95% to 99% of them found a single time. The top ten clonotypes cover roughly 0.42% of the sample. Sequenced sample: naive CD4+ T cells sorted from blood. What this sample's cell subset or site label stands for: CD45RA+ positively selected. Source of these receptors: a man aged 25 to 45 in good health.

The chain carries TRBV18 and TRBJ2-2; the match to TRBD2 covers 10 bases. Trimming at V came to 4 bases and at J to 0 bases, leaving 5 bases not matched to a gene. The CDR3 contains 17 residues. Germline CDR1 KGHSH, CDR2 LQKENI. The CDR3 is CASSRVLAGANTGELFF. The DNA of the CDR3 is TGTGCCAGCTCACGCGTTCTAGCGGGAGCGAACACCGGGGAGCTGTTTTTT. Full variable domain (outside the CDR3, taken from reference TRBV18 and TRBJ2-2): NAGVMQNPRHLVRRRGQEARLRCSPMKGHSHVYWYRQLPEEGLKFMVYLQKENIIDESGMPKERFSAEFPKEGPSILRIQQVVRGDSAAYFCASSRVLAGANTGELFFGEGSRLTVL.

The rearrangement links TRBV6-6 to TRBJ2-3; D is unclear. Deletions cut 5 bases from V and 2 bases from J, with 8 bases between. This CDR3 region has 13 residues. Germline CDR1 and CDR2: MNHNY and SVGAGI (reference sequence). CDR3 sequence (DNA): TGTGCCAGCAGTAGCTACTCCACAGATACGCAGTATTTT. This encodes CASSSYSTDTQYF.